The 31 T cell receptor beta chains below come from one sample, sequenced in a study of blood T cell repertoires in COVID-19. The repertoire was sequenced with immunoSEQ multiplex PCR; TCRdb's copy has only in-frame clones and lacks some. Among about 170,000 clones listed, around 85% were seen once. The source material was peripheral blood. These receptors were collected from a man between 60 and 75 years old who had recovered from COVID-19.

This clone has just a few counts. This chain connects TRBV11-1 to TRBJ2-1; TRBD2 matches 10 bases. The junction had 7 bases not matched to a gene; V was cut back by 0 bases and J by 5 bases. The CDR3 is 17 residues long. Germline CDR1 and CDR2: SGHAT and FQDESV (reference sequence). The CDR3 reads CASSLAFGSGGDNEQFF. The CDR3 bases are TGTGCCAGCAGCTTAGCCTTTGGGAGCGGGGGGGACAATGAGCAGTTCTTC. The full variable domain, rest sourced from reference TRBV11-1 and TRBJ2-1, is EAEVAQSPRYKITEKSQAVAFWCDPISGHATLYWYRQILGQGPELLVQFQDESVVDDSQLPKDRFSAERLKGVDSTLKIQPAELGDSAMYLCASSLAFGSGGDNEQFFGPGTRLTVL.

This chain connects TRBV18 to TRBJ2-2; no definite D call. Per germline, CDR1 KGHSH and CDR2 LQKENI. This CDR3 spans 16 amino acids. Trimming removed 3 bases at V and 0 bases at J, with 11 bases between. CDR3 sequence reads: CASSPSLRSNTGELFF. The DNA for the CDR3 is TGTGCCAGCTCACCGAGTTTACGATCGAACACCGGGGAGCTGTTTTTT.

The chain employs TRBV4-2 and TRBJ1-6; D is undetermined. Germline values: CDR1 LGHNA, CDR2 YNFKEQ. There are 13 residues in the CDR3. V was trimmed by 6 bases and J by 9 bases, leaving 12 bases between them. CDR3: CASSLHGRSPLHF. CDR3 in DNA: TGTGCCAGCAGTCTCCATGGGCGTTCACCCCTCCACTTT.

This rearrangement joins TRBV25-1 to TRBJ2-2, with TRBD1 matching 9 bases. CDR1 and CDR2 (germline): MGHDK, SYGVNS. V lost 6 bases and J lost 7; bases outside the gene matches: 9. CDR3 length: 15 residues. CDR3 residues: CASRGQGQGHGELFF. The CDR3 DNA reads as TGTGCCAGCAGGGGCCAGGGACAGGGTCACGGGGAGCTGTTTTTT. Full variable domain (rest looked up from reference TRBV25-1 and TRBJ2-2): EADIYQTPRYLVIGTGKKITLECSQTMGHDKMYWYQQDPGMELHLIHYSYGVNSTEKGDLSSESTVSRIRTEHFPLTLESARPSHTSQYLCASRGQGQGHGELFFGEGSRLTVL.

The V call is TRBV19, the J call TRBJ1-2; D uncertain. The germline V gene encodes CDR1 LNHDA and CDR2 SQIVND (reference sequence). The length of the CDR3 is 16 residues. Trimming removed 4 bases from V and 4 bases from J, with 19 bases in between. The CDR3, as DNA: TGTGCCAGTAGTAGACTTCGAGGAGCTGGTGGCTATGGCTACACCTTC. Protein product: CASSRLRGAGGYGYTF.

The rearrangement uses TRBV4-1 and TRBJ1-5; D gene uncertain. Germline CDR1 MGHRA, CDR2 YSYEKL. V was pared by 4 bases and J by 5 bases, with 9 bases between. There are 13 residues in the CDR3. For the CDR3, the DNA is TGCGCCAGCAGCCCGTACGGGGATCAGCCCCAGCATTTT. This encodes CASSPYGDQPQHF.

This chain joins TRBV9 and TRBJ1-1; TRBD1 aligns across 7 bases. V was clipped by 0 bases and J by 4 bases; unmatched bases: 3. The CDR3 contains 14 residues. Germline CDR1 SGDLS, CDR2 YYNGEE. The DNA for the CDR3 is TGTGCCAGCAGCGTAGGGGGACAGCTCACTGAAGCTTTCTTT. Its translation: CASSVGGQLTEAFF. Looking up the rest from reference TRBV9 and TRBJ1-1 gives the full variable domain: DSGVTQTPKHLITATGQRVTLRCSPRSGDLSVYWYQQSLDQGLQFLIQYYNGEERAKGNILERFSAQQFPDLHSELNLSSLELGDSALYFCASSVGGQLTEAFFGQGTRLTVV.

J is TRBJ2-3 and V is TRBV4-1; D gene ambiguous. V was cut by 0 bases and J by 0 bases, with 10 bases left in between. The CDR3 is 16 amino acids. Germline V gene lookup returns CDR1 MGHRA and CDR2 YSYEKL. In DNA, the CDR3 is TGCGCCAGCAGCCAAGATCCCGTCGGGAGCACAGATACGCAGTATTTT. Translation: CASSQDPVGSTDTQYF.

The rearrangement joins TRBV9 to TRBJ2-5, with D uncertain. This CDR3 is 13 amino acids long. Trimming took off 7 bases at V and 4 bases at J, with 14 bases between the two ends. CDR1 and CDR2 from the germline V gene are SGDLS and YYNGEE. The CDR3 region has the DNA TGTGCCAGCTCCGAATTAGATGGAGAGACCCAGTACTTC. Translating it yields CASSELDGETQYF.

The chain recombines TRBV19 with TRBJ1-6, with 10 bases that match TRBD1. CDR3 size: 15 residues. V lost 1 base and J lost 8; bases outside the gene matches: 2. Germline V gives CDR1 LNHDA, CDR2 SQIVND (reference sequence). DNA for the CDR3: TGTGCCAGTAGTATAGGGGGGACAGGGGATTCACCCCTCCACTTT. This translates into CASSIGGTGDSPLHF.

The rearrangement uses TRBV7-3 and TRBJ2-2; 8 bases match TRBD2. Trimming at V came to 6 bases and at J to 7 bases, leaving 4 bases not matched to a gene. Germline values: CDR1 SGHTA, CDR2 FQGTGA. The CDR3 extends over 13 amino acids. The DNA for the CDR3 is TGTGCCAGCAGGTGGAGCGGGGGCGGGGAGCTGTTTTTT. Amino acids: CASRWSGGGELFF.

The gene calls are TRBV4-3 and TRBJ1-6; TRBD1 matches at 10 bases. In germline, CDR1 is LGHNA, CDR2 YSLEER. V dropped 4 bases and J dropped 0; count of bases not matched to a gene: 12. The CDR3 spans 20 residues. In DNA, the CDR3 is TGCGCCAGCAGCCGGAAAACCGGGACAGGGGATAGCTCCTATAATTCACCCCTCCACTTT. Translated: CASSRKTGTGDSSYNSPLHF.

Comment on this clone: Compared with germline, one end of the junction differs, possibly owing to a read error. The rearrangement joins TRBV7-7 to TRBJ2-3, with D maybe TRBD1 (6 bases). CDR1 is SSHAT, CDR2 FNYEAQ, per germline (reference sequence). The CDR3 extends over 15 amino acids. CDR3 in DNA: TGTGCTAGCAGCTTATCGCAGGGGAGCACAGATACGCAGTATTTT. It encodes CASSLSQGSTDTQYF.

The genes are TRBV9 and TRBJ1-2; 7 nucleotides match TRBD1. This CDR3 is built from 15 residues. V trimming: 0 bases; J trimming: 4 bases; junction bases outside the gene matches: 6. Germline V CDR1 and CDR2: SGDLS, YYNGEE. The CDR3 region is CASSVALGGGYGYTF. DNA of the CDR3: TGTGCCAGCAGCGTAGCTTTAGGGGGCGGCTATGGCTACACCTTC.

CDR3 in amino acids: CASSRDRGAGETQYF. Here the CDR3 DNA reads TGTGCCAGTAGTAGAGACAGGGGAGCTGGGGAGACCCAGTACTTC. J is TRBJ2-5 and V is TRBV19; 8 nucleotides align to TRBD1. Trimming at V came to 4 bases and at J to 5 bases, leaving 9 bases not matched to a gene. Germline lookup yields CDR1 LNHDA and CDR2 SQIVND (reference sequence). CDR3 length equals 15 residues.

V is TRBV7-2 and J is TRBJ2-3; the D gene is possibly TRBD1 (6 bases). Germline lookup yields CDR1 SGHTA and CDR2 FQGNSA. Between the trimmed V and J ends, which lost 5 bases and 4 bases, there was a span of 16 bases. CDR3 length equals 15 residues. The chain's CDR3 is CASSVSQGIADTQYF. CDR3 nucleotides: TGTGCCAGCAGCGTATCACAGGGTATTGCAGATACGCAGTATTTT.

The chain joins TRBV5-5 to TRBJ1-5; D is uncertain. V was trimmed by 2 bases and J by 6 bases, leaving 15 bases between them. This CDR3 comprises 15 residues. Germline V lookup: CDR1 SGHKS, CDR2 YYEKEE (reference sequence). The CDR3 bases are TGTGCCAGCAGCTTAATAGTAAATAGCGGTCAGCCCCAGCATTTT. It codes for CASSLIVNSGQPQHF.

Here the CDR3 DNA reads TGCAGCGTTGAAGTAGGGGAGGGTGAAGCTTTCTTT. This gives the protein CSVEVGEGEAFF. The chain has TRBV29-1 and TRBJ1-1, with a weak D call TRBD1 (5 bases). Germline CDR1 and CDR2: SQVTM and ANQGSEA. Trimming shortened V by 1 base and J by 7 bases, and 10 bases separated the two germline ends. This CDR3 is built from 12 residues.

The CDR3 DNA follows: TGTGCCAGCAGGACAGCAGGGGTTGGCAATCAGCCCCAGCATTTT. Amino acid sequence: CASRTAGVGNQPQHF. The rearrangement uses TRBV7-2 and TRBJ1-5; a possible D gene is TRBD1 (6 bases). Germline V gives CDR1 SGHTA, CDR2 FQGNSA. The V end lost 6 bases, the J end lost 2 bases, and 14 bases lay between the germline ends. The CDR3 has 15 amino acids.

The rearrangement links TRBV25-1 to TRBJ1-2; D possibly corresponds to TRBD1 (5 bases). Trimming took 0 bases from V and 8 from J, leaving 16 bases between them. The CDR3 has 15 residues. Germline loops: CDR1 MGHDK, CDR2 SYGVNS. CDR3 amino acids: CASSEYIQGSNGYTF. In DNA form, the CDR3 reads TGTGCCAGCAGTGAATATATTCAGGGCTCTAACGGCTACACCTTC.

The rearrangement joins TRBV30 to TRBJ1-2, with D maybe TRBD1 (6 bases). The germline V and J ends were trimmed by 4 bases and 4 bases, with 19 bases remaining between them. The CDR3 loop spans 15 amino acids. The V gene's germline CDR1 is GTSNPN and CDR2 SVGIG (reference sequence). CDR3 sequence: CAWNWGGGIGYGYTF. CDR3 DNA sequence: TGTGCCTGGAATTGGGGAGGGGGAATTGGCTATGGCTACACCTTC.

CDR3 amino acids: CASSPNQGYGYTF. CDR3 DNA: TGTGCCAGCTCACCAAACCAGGGTTATGGCTACACCTTC. The chain has TRBV18 and TRBJ1-2; tentative D call: TRBD1 (5 bases). Germline-derived CDR1 and CDR2 are KGHSH and LQKENI. The CDR3 loop spans 13 amino acids. V was shortened by 2 bases and J by 5 bases, with 9 bases between the two germline ends.

This chain connects TRBV30 to TRBJ1-5; possible D gene TRBD1, 5 bases. The germline V gene has CDR1 GTSNPN and CDR2 SVGIG (reference sequence). V was shortened by 2 bases and J by 4 bases, with 9 bases between the two germline ends. CDR3 length: 13 amino acids. The CDR3 sequence is CAWSRTPNQPQHF. DNA for the CDR3: TGTGCCTGGAGTAGGACACCGAATCAGCCCCAGCATTTT.

The table lists this clone with a few counts. The chain links TRBV2 to TRBJ1-2, with 7 positions matching TRBD1. V lost 6 bases and J lost 8; bases outside the gene matches: 15. Germline V gene lookup returns CDR1 SNHLY and CDR2 FYNNEI. The CDR3 length is 15 residues. The CDR3 DNA reads as TGTGCCAGCAGCTACATCGCGGGACAGCAGCCCGGCTACACCTTC. It is translated as CASSYIAGQQPGYTF.

The chain combines TRBV7-2 with TRBJ1-2; 12 nucleotides align to TRBD1. The length of the CDR3 is 14 residues. Germline V lookup: CDR1 SGHTA, CDR2 FQGNSA. J was trimmed by 14 bases and V by 4 bases; bases with no gene match: 11. CDR3 sequence: CASSSPGTGGLGTF. CDR3 sequence (DNA): TGTGCCAGCAGCTCACCCGGGACAGGGGGCTTGGGGACCTTC.

The chain is built from TRBV18 and TRBJ2-5, with 10 bases identical to TRBD1. The CDR3 is made up of 13 amino acids. V lost 6 bases to trimming and J lost 5 bases; unmatched junction nucleotides: 3. CDR1 and CDR2 from the germline V gene are KGHSH and LQKENI. The CDR3 region is CASSPGQGETQYF. CDR3 nucleotide sequence: TGTGCCAGCTCCCCGGGACAGGGGGAGACCCAGTACTTC.

The chain links TRBV7-3 to TRBJ1-2; 7 bases agree with TRBD1. The CDR3 runs to 13 residues. Germline lookup yields CDR1 SGHTA and CDR2 FQGTGA. V lost 4 bases and J lost 6; bases outside the gene matches: 5. The CDR3 DNA follows: TGTGCCAGCAGCTACAGGGGTATGGATGGCTACACCTTC. Amino acid sequence: CASSYRGMDGYTF.

This clone was recorded a few times. CDR3 protein: CASRPQGSRNSPLHF. As DNA, the CDR3 is TGTGCCAGCAGACCACAGGGGAGTCGTAATTCACCCCTCCACTTT. This rearrangement joins TRBV6-6 to TRBJ1-6, with 7 nucleotides matching TRBD1. V was clipped by 6 bases and J by 6 bases; unmatched bases: 8. Germline CDR1 and CDR2: MNHNY and SVGAGI (reference sequence). The CDR3 has 15 residues.

The V and J genes are TRBV2 and TRBJ1-4; D not certain. Germline V gives CDR1 SNHLY, CDR2 FYNNEI. The CDR3 spans 13 residues. V lost 8 bases and J 7 bases, leaving 14 bases between the germline ends. CDR3 loop: CASARRAPEKLFF. The CDR3 DNA follows: TGTGCCAGCGCGAGGAGGGCTCCTGAAAAACTGTTTTTT.

The chain couples TRBV4-1 to TRBJ2-3; 10 nucleotides align to TRBD1. From germline, CDR1 is MGHRA and CDR2 YSYEKL. The length of the CDR3 is 15 residues. The ends lost 5 bases at V and 5 bases at J; junction bases unmatched: 7. The CDR3 is CASSYSGTGEDTQYF. The DNA of the CDR3 is TGCGCCAGCAGCTATTCCGGGACAGGGGAAGATACGCAGTATTTT.

The chain employs TRBV5-1 and TRBJ1-1, with D unresolved. In germline, CDR1 is SGHRS, CDR2 YFSETQ. The CDR3 contains 15 residues. Trimming cost V 2 bases and J 0 bases, with 11 bases left between them. CDR3 protein: CASSLESLLNTEAFF. CDR3 nucleotide sequence: TGCGCCAGCAGCTTAGAGTCGCTGTTGAACACTGAAGCTTTCTTT.